Listed below are T cell receptor beta chains from one sample, sequenced in a study of blood T cells in healthy people across ages. One entry per CDR3 protein, called by TCRdb with MiXCR from the 5' RACE reads. The sample holds roughly 800,000 distinct CDR3 sequences, under 30% seen once. This sample also appeared in a second study, on T cells of mothers and their children.

The specimen sequenced was blood. Every receptor here comes from a boy under 18 in good health. Both conserved end residues are part of each CDR3. Fields, in order: V gene, J gene, D gene, clone size, CDR3 DNA, CDR3 protein. D genes are given only for firm matches. Clone size appears in some rows only: once, few, many, or a class for an expanded clone.

TRBV6-1	TRBJ2-7	TRBD1	NA	TGTGCCAGCAGTGAGCCTCCGGACAGGGTAAACTACGAGCAGTACTTC	CASSEPPDRVNYEQYF
TRBV5-6	TRBJ2-5	TRBD1	NA	TGTGCCAGCAGCCCGGGACAGGGAGATTTCGAGACCCAGTACTTC	CASSPGQGDFETQYF
TRBV20-1	TRBJ2-3	NA	few	TGCAGTGCTCCAATGGCAGGGAATACGCAGTATTTT	CSAPMAGNTQYF
TRBV20-1	TRBJ2-7	NA	few	TGCAGTGCGCAGGAGCGTCTGACAGCCTACGAGCAGTACTTC	CSAQERLTAYEQYF
TRBV24-1	TRBJ2-5	NA	many	TGTGCCACCAGTGATCCCAGGGGTGGAGAGACCCAGTACTTC	CATSDPRGGETQYF
TRBV7-9	TRBJ2-3	TRBD1	once	TGTGCCAGCAGCTTTACGGGACAGGGCACAGATACGCAGTATTTT	CASSFTGQGTDTQYF
TRBV27	TRBJ2-7	TRBD1	few	TGTGCCAGCAGTTTCTGGGACAGGGGGTCTTGGGAGCAGTACTTC	CASSFWDRGSWEQYF
TRBV15	TRBJ2-1	NA	NA	TGTGCCACCAGCTTCGCGTACGATGAGCAGTTCTTC	CATSFAYDEQFF
TRBV2	TRBJ2-5	TRBD2	NA	TGTGCCAGCAGTGACCGACTAGCAGAAGAGACCCAGTACTTC	CASSDRLAEETQYF
TRBV5-1	TRBJ1-1	NA	NA	TGCGCCAGCAGCTTCTCCCCCCGACAGGAGGTCACTGAAGCTTTCTTT	CASSFSPRQEVTEAFF
TRBV14	TRBJ2-4	NA	NA	TGTGCCAGCGGCCATGGACCAAAAAACATTCAGTACTTC	CASGHGPKNIQYF
TRBV29-1	TRBJ2-7	NA	NA	TGCAGCGTTGAAGCAAGGGGTGGCGACGAGCAGTACTTC	CSVEARGGDEQYF
TRBV10-3	TRBJ1-1	TRBD1	many	TGTGCCATCAGTGAGTCGAAGACAGGGCGCGATGAAGCTTTCTTT	CAISESKTGRDEAFF
TRBV28	TRBJ2-2	NA	NA	TGTGCCAGCCCCGGGGTAACCGGGGAGCTGTTTTTT	CASPGVTGELFF
TRBV28	TRBJ2-7	NA	NA	TGTGCCAGCACTACCCTACCTTACGAGCAGTACTTC	CASTTLPYEQYF
TRBV5-1	TRBJ1-6	NA	few	TGCGCCAGCAGCTGGCGTGGTGACAGGATGAATTCACCCCTCCACTTT	CASSWRGDRMNSPLHF
TRBV11-2	TRBJ2-3	TRBD2	NA	TGTGCCAGCAGCTCCTTGAGCGGGGGACTCACAGATACGCAGTATTTT	CASSSLSGGLTDTQYF
TRBV27	TRBJ2-7	NA	NA	TGTGCCAGCAGTCCTGCGGGCCTCTCAGCTTACGAGCAGTACTTC	CASSPAGLSAYEQYF
TRBV12-3/TRBV12-4	TRBJ2-5	NA	many	TGTGCCAGCAGTTTGACAGGCTACCAAGAGACCCAGTACTTC	CASSLTGYQETQYF
TRBV19	TRBJ2-5	TRBD1	few	TGTGCCAGTAGTATAGTCGGGACAGGGTGGGAGACCCAGTACTTC	CASSIVGTGWETQYF
TRBV4-2	TRBJ1-1	NA	NA	TGTGCCAGCAGCCGCGCAGGTGACGGGGCTGGGACTGAAGCTTTCTTT	CASSRAGDGAGTEAFF
TRBV2	TRBJ1-1	TRBD1	NA	TGTGCCAGCAGGACAGGGGGCTACACTGAAGCTTTCTTT	CASRTGGYTEAFF
TRBV28	TRBJ1-1	TRBD1	NA	TGTGCCAGCAGGCCTACCGACAGGGGTTACACTGAAGCTTTCTTT	CASRPTDRGYTEAFF
TRBV18	TRBJ2-1	NA	few	TGTGCCAGCTCACCGGGGGGACTGACCTACAATGAGCAGTTCTTC	CASSPGGLTYNEQFF
TRBV6-5	TRBJ2-5	NA	NA	TGTGCCAGCAGTTACTCGAGCGGACAGCAAGAGACCCAGTACTTC	CASSYSSGQQETQYF